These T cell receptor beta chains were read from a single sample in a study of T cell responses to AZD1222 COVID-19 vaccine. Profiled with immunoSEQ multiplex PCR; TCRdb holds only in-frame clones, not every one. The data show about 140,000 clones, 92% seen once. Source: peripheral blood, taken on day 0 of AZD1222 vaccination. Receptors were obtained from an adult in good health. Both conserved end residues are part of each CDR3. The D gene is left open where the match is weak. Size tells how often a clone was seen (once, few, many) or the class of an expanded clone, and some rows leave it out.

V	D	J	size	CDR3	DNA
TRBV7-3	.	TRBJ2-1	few	CASSSNKGTAEWFF	TGTGCCAGCAGCTCCAACAAAGGGACGGCGGAATGGTTCTTC
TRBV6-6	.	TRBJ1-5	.	CASSYSGGGQPQHF	TGTGCCAGCAGTTACTCGGGCGGGGGGCAGCCCCAGCATTTT
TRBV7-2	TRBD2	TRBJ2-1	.	CASSLTGTSAHYNEQFF	TGTGCCAGCAGCTTAACCGGGACTAGCGCCCATTACAATGAGCAGTTCTTC
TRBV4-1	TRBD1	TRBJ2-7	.	CASSKTGDYEQYF	TGCGCCAGCAGCAAGACAGGGGACTACGAGCAGTACTTC
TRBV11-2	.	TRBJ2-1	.	CASSLIQATDNEQFF	TGTGCCAGCAGCTTAATCCAGGCAACGGACAATGAGCAGTTCTTC
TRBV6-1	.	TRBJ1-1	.	CASSELAGGAEAFF	TGTGCCAGCAGTGAATTGGCCGGGGGCGCCGAAGCTTTCTTT
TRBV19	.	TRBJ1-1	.	CASNRGTEAFF	TGTGCCAGTAATCGGGGAACTGAAGCTTTCTTT
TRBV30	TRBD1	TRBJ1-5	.	CAWSLGQVVQPQHF	TGTGCCTGGAGTCTCGGACAGGTGGTCCAGCCCCAGCATTTT
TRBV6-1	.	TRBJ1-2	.	CASSERAGQNYGYTF	TGTGCCAGCAGTGAGAGGGCAGGACAAAACTATGGCTACACCTTC
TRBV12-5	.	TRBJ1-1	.	CASGTGTLNTEAFF	TGTGCTAGTGGGACCGGGACCCTCAACACTGAAGCTTTCTTT
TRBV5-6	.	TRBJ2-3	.	CASSLIVDTQYF	TGTGCCAGCAGCTTGATTGTGGATACGCAGTATTTT
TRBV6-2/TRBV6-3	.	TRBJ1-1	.	CASSYNRALNTEAFF	TGTGCCAGCAGTTACAATAGGGCGCTGAACACTGAAGCTTTCTTT
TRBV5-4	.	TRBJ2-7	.	CASSLRTAYEQYF	TGTGCCAGCAGCCTCAGGACAGCCTACGAGCAGTACTTC
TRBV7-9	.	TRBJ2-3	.	CASSPGGVSTDTQYF	TGTGCCAGCAGCCCCGGGGGAGTGAGCACAGATACGCAGTATTTT
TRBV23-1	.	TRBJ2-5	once	CASSQSKPSERTQYF	TGCGCCAGCAGTCAATCTAAGCCTAGCGAGCGGACCCAGTACTTC
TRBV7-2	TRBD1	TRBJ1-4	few	CASSLALGGQGGKLFF	TGTGCCAGCAGCTTAGCGCTAGGGGGACAGGGGGGAAAACTGTTTTTT
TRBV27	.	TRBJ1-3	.	CASSPPPGTQGENTIYF	TGTGCCAGCAGTCCCCCCCCCGGGACCCAGGGAGAAAACACCATATATTTT
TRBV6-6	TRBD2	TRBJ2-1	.	CATCPVAGVNEQFF	TGTGCCACCTGCCCAGTAGCGGGAGTAAATGAGCAGTTCTTC
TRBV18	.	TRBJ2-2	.	CASSPPFTGQNTGELFF	TGTGCCAGCTCACCACCGTTCACAGGCCAGAACACCGGGGAGCTGTTTTTT
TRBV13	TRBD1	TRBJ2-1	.	CASSGQTGSNEQFF	TGTGCCAGCAGCGGACAGACAGGGAGCAATGAGCAGTTCTTC
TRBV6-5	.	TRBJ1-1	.	CATVSLGGGTEAFF	TGTGCCACCGTCTCCCTCGGGGGTGGCACTGAAGCTTTCTTT
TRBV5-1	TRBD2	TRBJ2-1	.	CASRTSGRYNEQFF	TGCGCCAGCAGGACTAGCGGTCGATACAATGAGCAGTTCTTC
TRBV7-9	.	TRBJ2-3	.	CASSRGTDTQYF	TGTGCCAGCAGCAGGGGCACAGATACGCAGTATTTT
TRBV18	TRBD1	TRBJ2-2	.	CASSPPQGARNTGELFF	TGTGCCAGCTCACCCCCACAGGGGGCGAGGAACACCGGGGAGCTGTTTTTT
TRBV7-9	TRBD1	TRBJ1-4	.	CASSLDYRQGRIF	TGTGCCAGCAGCTTAGACTATAGACAGGGTCGGATTTTT
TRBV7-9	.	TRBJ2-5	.	CASLNRETQYF	TGTGCCAGCCTAAACCGGGAGACCCAGTACTTC
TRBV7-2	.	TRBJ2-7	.	CASSARGNGEQYF	TGTGCCAGCAGCGCCCGCGGGAATGGCGAGCAGTACTTC
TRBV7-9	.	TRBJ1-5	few	CASSLSPNQPQHF	TGTGCCAGCAGCCTGAGTCCTAATCAGCCCCAGCATTTT
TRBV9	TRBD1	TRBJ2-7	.	CASSASGTGGYEQYF	TGTGCCAGCAGCGCATCTGGGACAGGGGGCTACGAGCAGTACTTC
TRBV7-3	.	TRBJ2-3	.	CASSPGVSSTDTQYF	TGTGCCAGCAGCCCAGGGGTATCTAGCACAGATACGCAGTATTTT
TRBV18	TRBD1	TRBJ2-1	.	CASSLYSGQGGYNEQFF	TGTGCCAGCTCACTTTACTCCGGACAGGGGGGATACAATGAGCAGTTCTTC
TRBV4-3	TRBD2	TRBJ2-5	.	CASSQVAGQETQYF	TGCGCCAGCAGCCAAGTAGCGGGGCAAGAGACCCAGTACTTC
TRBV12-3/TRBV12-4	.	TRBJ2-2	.	CASSLSGELFF	TGTGCCAGCAGTTTGTCCGGGGAGCTGTTTTTT
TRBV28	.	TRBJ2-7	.	CASSTDSYEQYF	TGTGCCAGCAGTACGGACAGTTACGAGCAGTACTTC
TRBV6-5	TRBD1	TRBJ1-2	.	CASRLTGVLLGYTF	TGTGCCAGCCGACTGACAGGGGTGCTGTTAGGCTACACCTTC
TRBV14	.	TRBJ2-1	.	CASSQRIRDHSNEQFF	TGTGCCAGCAGCCAAAGAATTCGGGACCACTCTAATGAGCAGTTCTTC
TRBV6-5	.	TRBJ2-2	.	CASSYSRPLGTGELFF	TGTGCCAGCAGTTACTCGAGGCCACTGGGGACCGGGGAGCTGTTTTTT
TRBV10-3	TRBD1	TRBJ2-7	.	CAISESTGGSYEQYF	TGTGCCATCAGTGAGTCTACAGGGGGATCCTACGAGCAGTACTTC
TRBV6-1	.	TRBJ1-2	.	CASSEVFGQHGYTF	TGTGCCAGCAGTGAAGTTTTCGGACAGCATGGCTACACCTTC
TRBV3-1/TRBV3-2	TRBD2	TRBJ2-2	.	CASSHLGAGDSGELFF	TGTGCCAGCAGCCACCTTGGGGCGGGAGACTCCGGGGAGCTGTTTTTT
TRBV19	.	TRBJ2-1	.	CASSPQPPGSHNEQFF	TGTGCCAGTAGTCCCCAACCACCGGGTTCTCACAATGAGCAGTTCTTC